This TCR beta chain appears in the sequencing data of a study of Ad26.COV2.S vaccination and SARS-CoV-2 variants. Turning to the study itself: The vaccine Ad26.COV2.S was put into the muscle once, or twice with 56 days between. Points from the study as a whole: Substantial post-vaccination breadth of spike-specific CD8+ and CD4+ T cell responses was reported.

The treatment was: 15 to 20 received Ad26.COV2.S at low or high dose, single or two shots; five or six received placebo; per-sample allocation not given. Repertoires come from day 63 after the first vaccine or placebo injection. This clone was picked up a small number of times. Antigen: not known. V was shortened by 2 bases and J by 3 bases, with 5 bases between the two germline ends. The CDR3 runs 13 residues. Per the germline V gene, CDR1 is MNHEY and CDR2 is SVGEGT. Generated by immunoSEQ multiplex PCR, the TCRdb table keeps only in-frame clones and is missing some. The data show about 680,000 clones, with roughly nine tenths seen just once and 1.5% held by the top ten.

This specimen consisted of peripheral blood, obtained in a trial of Ad26.COV2.S vaccine versus placebo. The sequence was collected from a person aged 18-65 years who received the Ad26.COV2.S COVID-19 vaccine or a placebo. V usage is TRBV6-2 or TRBV6-3 and J usage is TRBJ1-5; D not resolved. The CDR3 bases are TGTGCCAGCAGTTACAGGGACAATCAGCCCCAGCATTTT. Encoded protein: CASSYRDNQPQHF.